A single T cell receptor beta chain is shown here with its context. Its antigen is still unknown. TCRdb called the reads again in MiXCR, with one record for every CDR3 protein. The repertoire includes some 150,000 distinct CDR3 sequences, about 31% of them detected once, and roughly 51% sits in the top ten. This specimen belongs to a study of T cell repertoires in cytomegalovirus infection. As for the study in general: The authors used CMV epitopes that were HLA-C-restricted (recently identified) and HLA-B-restricted (well studied). Evidence of both CMV infection and a matching HLA type came from public TCR beta signatures. Findings of the study overall: Carriers of CMV plus the relevant HLA were identified by cumulative public TCR beta family frequency. The ex vivo response showed dominance by HLA-C-restricted CMV-specific TCR beta clonotypes.

This CDR3 is built from 13 residues. CDR1 is DFQATT, CDR2 SNEGSKA, per germline (reference sequence). The V gene lost 6 bases and the J gene lost 4 bases, with 15 bases spanning the gap. The chain has TRBV20-1 and TRBJ1-2, with D uncertain. The sequencing here drew on CD8+ T cells from cultured PBMCs, taken from culture after CMV antigen stimulation. The sequence derives from a human donor in good health (CMV status not recorded). Some clones in this sample may be carry-over from other donors' samples. CDR3 nucleotides: TGCAGTGCGGTGGTGGGTGCTGGCTATGGCTACACCTTC. The encoded protein is CSAVVGAGYGYTF.